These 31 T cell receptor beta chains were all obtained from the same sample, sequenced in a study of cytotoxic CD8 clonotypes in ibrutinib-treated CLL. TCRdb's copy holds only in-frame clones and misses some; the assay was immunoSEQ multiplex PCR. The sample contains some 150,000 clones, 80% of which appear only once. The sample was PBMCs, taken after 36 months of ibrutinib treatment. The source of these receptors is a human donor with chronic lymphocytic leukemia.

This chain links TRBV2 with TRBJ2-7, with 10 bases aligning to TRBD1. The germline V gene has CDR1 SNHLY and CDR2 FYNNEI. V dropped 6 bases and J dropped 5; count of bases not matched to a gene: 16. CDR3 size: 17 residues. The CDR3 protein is CASRAILPGQGLHEQYF. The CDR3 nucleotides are TGTGCCAGCAGGGCAATACTTCCGGGACAGGGGCTCCACGAGCAGTACTTC.

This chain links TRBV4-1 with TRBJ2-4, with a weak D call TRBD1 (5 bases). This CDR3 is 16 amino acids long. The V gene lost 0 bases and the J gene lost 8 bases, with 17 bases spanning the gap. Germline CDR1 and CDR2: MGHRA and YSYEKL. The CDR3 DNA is TGCGCCAGCAGCCAAGATCTTGGGGCAGGCGGTCACATTCAGTACTTC. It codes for CASSQDLGAGGHIQYF.

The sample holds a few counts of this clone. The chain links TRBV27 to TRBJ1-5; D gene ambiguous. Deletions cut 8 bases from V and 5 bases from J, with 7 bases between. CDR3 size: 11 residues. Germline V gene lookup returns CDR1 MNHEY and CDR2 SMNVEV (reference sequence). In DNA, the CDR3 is TGTGCCAGCGGCCTAGATCAGCCCCAGCATTTT. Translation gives CASGLDQPQHF.

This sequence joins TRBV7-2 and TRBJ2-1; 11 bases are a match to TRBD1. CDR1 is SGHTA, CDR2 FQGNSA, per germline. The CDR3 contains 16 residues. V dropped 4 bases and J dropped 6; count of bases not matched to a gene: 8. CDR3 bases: TGTGCCAGCAGCTCCAGACCGGGACAGGGGGTCAATGAGCAGTTCTTC. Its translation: CASSSRPGQGVNEQFF.

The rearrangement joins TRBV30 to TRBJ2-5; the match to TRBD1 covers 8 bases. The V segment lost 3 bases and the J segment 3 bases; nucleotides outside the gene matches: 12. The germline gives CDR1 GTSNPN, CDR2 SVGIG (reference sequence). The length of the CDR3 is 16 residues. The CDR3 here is CAWSAPRTGTEETQYF. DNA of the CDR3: TGTGCCTGGAGCGCCCCTCGGACAGGGACTGAAGAGACCCAGTACTTC.

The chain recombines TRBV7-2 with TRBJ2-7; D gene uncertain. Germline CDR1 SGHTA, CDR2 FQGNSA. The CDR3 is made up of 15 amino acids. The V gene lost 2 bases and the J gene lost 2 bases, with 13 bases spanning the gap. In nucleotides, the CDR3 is TGTGCCAGCAGCTTATTAGGTGACATAGCCTACGAGCAGTACTTC. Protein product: CASSLLGDIAYEQYF.

In DNA, the CDR3 is TGCGCCAGCAGCCTGTGGACAGGCGAATTGGGGGAGACCCAGTACTTC. Amino acids: CASSLWTGELGETQYF. The J gene is TRBJ2-5, the V gene TRBV5-1, with 7 positions matching TRBD1. Per the germline V gene, CDR1 is SGHRS and CDR2 is YFSETQ. This CDR3 is 16 amino acids long. J gave up 5 bases and V 4 bases, and 14 bases lay outside the gene matches.

The CDR3 DNA follows: TGTGCCAGCAGTTACCAACAGGGGGCCAAGGAAAAACTGTTTTTT. Its translation is CASSYQQGAKEKLFF. The V call is TRBV6-5, the J call TRBJ1-4; 9 nucleotides match TRBD1. Germline values: CDR1 MNHEY, CDR2 SVGAGI. V was clipped by 2 bases and J by 8 bases; unmatched bases: 6. The CDR3 covers 15 residues.

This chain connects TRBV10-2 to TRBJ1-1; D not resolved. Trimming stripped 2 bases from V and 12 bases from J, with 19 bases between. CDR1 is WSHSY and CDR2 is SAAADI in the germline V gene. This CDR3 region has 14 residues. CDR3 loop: CASSEPREAKLTFF. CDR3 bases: TGCGCCAGCAGTGAGCCTAGGGAAGCGAAGTTAACTTTCTTT.

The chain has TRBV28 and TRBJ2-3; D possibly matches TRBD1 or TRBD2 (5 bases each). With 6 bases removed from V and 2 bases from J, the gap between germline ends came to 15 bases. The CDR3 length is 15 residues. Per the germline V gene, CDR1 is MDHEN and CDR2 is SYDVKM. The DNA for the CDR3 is TGTGCCAGCAGACCTTGGGGGACGGACACAGATACGCAGTATTTT. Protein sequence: CASRPWGTDTDTQYF.

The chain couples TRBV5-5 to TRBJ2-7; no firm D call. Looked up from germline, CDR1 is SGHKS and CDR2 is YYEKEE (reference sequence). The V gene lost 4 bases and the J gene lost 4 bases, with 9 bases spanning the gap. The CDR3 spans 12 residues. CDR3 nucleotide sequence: TGTGCCAGCAGCCTTCGGACGTACGAGCAGTACTTC. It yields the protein CASSLRTYEQYF. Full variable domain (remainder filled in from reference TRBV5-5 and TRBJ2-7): DAGVTQSPTHLIKTRGQQVTLRCSPISGHKSVSWYQQVLGQGPQFIFQYYEKEERGRGNFPDRFSARQFPNYSSELNVNALLLGDSALYLCASSLRTYEQYFGPGTRLTVT.

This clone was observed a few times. As DNA, the CDR3 is TGCGCCAGCACCAACGGACAGGGGTCCACCTACGAGCAGTACTTC. Translation: CASTNGQGSTYEQYF. The V call is TRBV5-1, the J call TRBJ2-7; 9 nucleotides match TRBD1. The CDR3 runs to 15 residues. The V gene's germline CDR1 is SGHRS and CDR2 YFSETQ. The V gene end was trimmed by 6 bases and the J gene end by 2 bases; junction bases not matched to a gene: 9.

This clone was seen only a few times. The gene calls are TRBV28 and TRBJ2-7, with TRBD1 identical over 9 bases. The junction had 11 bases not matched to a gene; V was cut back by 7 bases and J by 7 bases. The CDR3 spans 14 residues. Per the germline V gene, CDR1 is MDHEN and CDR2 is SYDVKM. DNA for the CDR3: TGTGCCAGCAAGAAGGGACAGGGCATTAGGGAGCAGTACTTC. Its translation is CASKKGQGIREQYF.

CDR3 region: CASSRGGSTEAFF. The CDR3 region has the DNA TGTGCCAGCTCCAGAGGGGGAAGCACTGAAGCTTTCTTT. The J gene is TRBJ1-1, the V gene TRBV7-6; maybe TRBD1 (6 bases). The ends were cut back, 8 bases at V and 4 bases at J, with 14 bases in the middle. CDR3 length: 13 residues. Germline values: CDR1 SGHVS, CDR2 FNYEAQ.

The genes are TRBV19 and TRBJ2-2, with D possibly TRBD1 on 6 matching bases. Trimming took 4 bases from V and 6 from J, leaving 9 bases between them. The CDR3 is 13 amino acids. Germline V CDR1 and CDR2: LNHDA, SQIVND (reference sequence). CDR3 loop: CASSSRGAGELFF. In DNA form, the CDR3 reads TGTGCCAGTAGTAGCAGGGGTGCCGGGGAGCTGTTTTTT.

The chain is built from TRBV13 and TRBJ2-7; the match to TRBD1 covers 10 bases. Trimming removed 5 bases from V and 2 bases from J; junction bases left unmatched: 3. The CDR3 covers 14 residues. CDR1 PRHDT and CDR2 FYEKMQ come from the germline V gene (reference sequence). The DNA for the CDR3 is TGTGCCAGCAGCCCCGGGACAGGGGCCTACGAGCAGTACTTC. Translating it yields CASSPGTGAYEQYF. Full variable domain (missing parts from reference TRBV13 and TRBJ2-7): AAGVIQSPRHLIKEKRETATLKCYPIPRHDTVYWYQQGPGQDPQFLISFYEKMQSDKGSIPDRFSAQQFSDYHSELNMSSLELGDSALYFCASSPGTGAYEQYFGPGTRLTVT.

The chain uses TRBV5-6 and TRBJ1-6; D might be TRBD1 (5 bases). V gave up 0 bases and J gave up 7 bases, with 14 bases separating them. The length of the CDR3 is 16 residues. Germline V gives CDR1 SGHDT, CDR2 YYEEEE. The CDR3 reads CASSLEPGLRNSPLHF. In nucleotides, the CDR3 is TGTGCCAGCAGCTTGGAACCAGGGTTGAGGAATTCACCCCTCCACTTT.

The DNA for the CDR3 is TGCGCCAGCAGCTTGGCCGCGAGCTCTGGAAACACCATATATTTT. Amino acids: CASSLAASSGNTIYF. V gene TRBV5-1 combines with J gene TRBJ1-3; D unclear. V was clipped by 0 bases and J by 0 bases, with 7 bases between them. The CDR3 totals 15 residues. Germline CDR1 and CDR2: SGHRS and YFSETQ. Filled out from reference TRBV5-1 and TRBJ1-3, the complete variable domain reads KAGVTQTPRYLIKTRGQQVTLSCSPISGHRSVSWYQQTPGQGLQFLFEYFSETQRNKGNFPGRFSGRQFSNSRSEMNVSTLELGDSALYLCASSLAASSGNTIYFGEGSWLTVV.

CDR3 in amino acids: CASSSPTSLDTQYF. The CDR3 coding sequence is TGTGCCAGCAGTTCTCCGACTAGCTTAGATACGCAGTATTTT. The rearrangement joins TRBV6-6 to TRBJ2-3; 7 nucleotides match TRBD2. Germline V CDR1 and CDR2: MNHNY, SVGAGI (reference sequence). The CDR3 has 14 residues. Trimming cost V 4 bases and J 5 bases; bases outside gene matches: 6.

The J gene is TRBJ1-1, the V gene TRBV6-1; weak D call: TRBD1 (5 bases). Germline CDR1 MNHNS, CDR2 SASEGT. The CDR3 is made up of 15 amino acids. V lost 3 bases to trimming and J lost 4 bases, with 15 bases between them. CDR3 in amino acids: CASSEYEGAGTEAFF. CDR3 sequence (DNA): TGTGCCAGCAGTGAGTACGAAGGGGCGGGCACTGAAGCTTTCTTT.

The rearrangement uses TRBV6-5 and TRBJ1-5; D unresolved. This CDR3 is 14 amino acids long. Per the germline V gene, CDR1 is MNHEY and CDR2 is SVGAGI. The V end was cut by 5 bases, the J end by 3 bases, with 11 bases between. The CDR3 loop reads CASSRTGNNQPQHF. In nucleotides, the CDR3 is TGTGCCAGCAGTCGGACCGGAAACAATCAGCCCCAGCATTTT.

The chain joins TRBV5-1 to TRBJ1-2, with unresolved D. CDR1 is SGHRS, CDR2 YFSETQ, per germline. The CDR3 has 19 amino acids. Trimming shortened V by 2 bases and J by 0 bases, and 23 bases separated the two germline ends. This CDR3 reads CASSFSSATKDRANYGYTF. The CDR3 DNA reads TGCGCCAGCAGCTTCTCCTCGGCCACGAAGGACCGGGCTAACTATGGCTACACCTTC.

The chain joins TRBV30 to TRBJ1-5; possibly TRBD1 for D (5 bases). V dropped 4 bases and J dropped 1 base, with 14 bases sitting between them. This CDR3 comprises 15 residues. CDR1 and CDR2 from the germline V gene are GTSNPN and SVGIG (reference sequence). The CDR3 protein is CAWTRKGLSNQPQHF. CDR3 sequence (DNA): TGTGCCTGGACCCGAAAGGGGCTGAGCAATCAGCCCCAGCATTTT. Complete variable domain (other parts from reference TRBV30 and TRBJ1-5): SQTIHQWPATLVQPVGSPLSLECTVEGTSNPNLYWYRQAAGRGLQLLFYSVGIGQISSEVPQNLSASRPQDRQFILSSKKLLLSDSGFYLCAWTRKGLSNQPQHFGDGTRLSIL.

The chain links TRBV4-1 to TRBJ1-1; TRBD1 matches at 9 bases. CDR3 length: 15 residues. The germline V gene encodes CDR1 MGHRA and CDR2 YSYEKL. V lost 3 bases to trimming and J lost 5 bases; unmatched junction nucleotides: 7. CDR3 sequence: CASSQGQGLRTEAFF. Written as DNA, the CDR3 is TGCGCCAGCAGCCAGGGACAGGGTTTGAGAACTGAAGCTTTCTTT.

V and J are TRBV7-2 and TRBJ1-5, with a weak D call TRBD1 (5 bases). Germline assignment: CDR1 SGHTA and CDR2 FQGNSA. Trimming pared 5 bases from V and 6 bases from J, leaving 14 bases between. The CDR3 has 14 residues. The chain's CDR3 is CASSSLGVRQPQHF. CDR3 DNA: TGTGCCAGCAGCAGCTTAGGGGTGCGTCAGCCCCAGCATTTT. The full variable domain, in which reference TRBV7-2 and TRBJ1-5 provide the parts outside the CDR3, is GAGVSQSPSNKVTEKGKDVELRCDPISGHTALYWYRQSLGQGLEFLIYFQGNSAPDKSGLPSDRFSAERTGGSVSTLTIQRTQQEDSAVYLCASSSLGVRQPQHFGDGTRLSIL.

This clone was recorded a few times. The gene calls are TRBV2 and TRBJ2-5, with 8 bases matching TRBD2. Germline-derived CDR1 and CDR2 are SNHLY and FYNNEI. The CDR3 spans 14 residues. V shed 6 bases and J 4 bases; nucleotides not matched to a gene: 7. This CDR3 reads CASRIAGSRETQYF. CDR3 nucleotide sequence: TGTGCCAGCAGGATAGCGGGATCTAGAGAGACCCAGTACTTC.

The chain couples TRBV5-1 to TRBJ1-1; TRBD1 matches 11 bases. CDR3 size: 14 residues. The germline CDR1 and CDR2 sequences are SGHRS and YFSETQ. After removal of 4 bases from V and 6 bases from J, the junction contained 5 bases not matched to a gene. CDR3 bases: TGCGCCAGCAGCCCGGGACAGGGGGTTGCTGAAGCTTTCTTT. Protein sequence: CASSPGQGVAEAFF.

The CDR3 nucleotides read TGTGCCAGTGACAGCGGGGACTATGGGGATCAGCCCCAGCATTTT. Encoded protein: CASDSGDYGDQPQHF. The chain recombines TRBV19 with TRBJ1-5; D possibly corresponds to TRBD1 (5 bases). Trimming removed 8 bases from V and 5 bases from J, with 19 bases in between. This CDR3 spans 15 amino acids. CDR1 and CDR2 from the germline V gene are LNHDA and SQIVND (reference sequence). The variable domain in full, with the rest retrieved from reference TRBV19 and TRBJ1-5, is DGGITQSPKYLFRKEGQNVTLSCEQNLNHDAMYWYRQDPGQGLRLIYYSQIVNDFQKGDIAEGYSVSREKKESFPLTVTSAQKNPTAFYLCASDSGDYGDQPQHFGDGTRLSIL.

In nucleotides, the CDR3 is TGTGCCAGCAGTTACTCGAGACGGCCCCAAGAGACCCAGTACTTC. The encoded protein is CASSYSRRPQETQYF. The chain employs TRBV6-5 and TRBJ2-5; no firm D call. CDR3 length: 15 residues. Trimming took off 0 bases at V and 1 base at J, with 9 bases between the two ends. Germline CDR1 reads MNHEY; CDR2 reads SVGAGI.

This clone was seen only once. The CDR3 region has the DNA TGTGCCAGCAGCTTAGAGGCTAGCGGGAGGGAGACCCAGTACTTC. Residues: CASSLEASGRETQYF. The J gene is TRBJ2-5, the V gene TRBV7-2; 11 positions agree with TRBD2. The V gene end was trimmed by 1 base and the J gene end by 5 bases; junction bases not matched to a gene: 3. This CDR3 comprises 15 residues. Germline CDR1 and CDR2: SGHTA and FQGNSA.

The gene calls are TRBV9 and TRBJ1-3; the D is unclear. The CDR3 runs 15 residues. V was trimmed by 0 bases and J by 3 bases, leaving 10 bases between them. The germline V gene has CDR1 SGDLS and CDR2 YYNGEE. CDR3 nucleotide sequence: TGTGCCAGCAGCGTAGTAGGCACCCTTGGAAACACCATATATTTT. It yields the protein CASSVVGTLGNTIYF.